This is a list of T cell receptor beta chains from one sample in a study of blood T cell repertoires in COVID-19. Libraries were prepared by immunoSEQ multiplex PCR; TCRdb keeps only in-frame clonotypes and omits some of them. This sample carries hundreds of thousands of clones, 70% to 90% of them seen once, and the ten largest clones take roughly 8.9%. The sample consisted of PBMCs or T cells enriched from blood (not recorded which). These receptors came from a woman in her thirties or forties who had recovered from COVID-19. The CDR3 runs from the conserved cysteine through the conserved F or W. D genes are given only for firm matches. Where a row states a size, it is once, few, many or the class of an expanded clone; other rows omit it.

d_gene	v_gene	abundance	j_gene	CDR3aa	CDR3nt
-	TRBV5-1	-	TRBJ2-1	CASSWDLYNEQFF	TGCGCCAGCAGTTGGGACTTGTACAATGAGCAGTTCTTC
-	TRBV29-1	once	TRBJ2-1	CSVPGDRERSYNEQFF	TGCAGCGTTCCCGGGGACCGGGAGAGGTCCTACAATGAGCAGTTCTTC
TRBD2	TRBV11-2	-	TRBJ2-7	CASRSTSGPSQQYF	TGTGCCAGCAGGAGTACTAGCGGCCCCTCTCAGCAGTACTTC
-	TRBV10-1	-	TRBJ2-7	CASSESGSSYEQYF	TGCGCCAGCAGTGAGTCTGGGAGCTCCTACGAGCAGTACTTC
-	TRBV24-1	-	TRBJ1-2	CATSDYRAGNYGYTF	TGTGCCACCAGTGACTACAGGGCGGGTAACTATGGCTACACCTTC
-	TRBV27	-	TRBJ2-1	CASSLLGRGSDGQFF	TGTGCCAGCAGTTTACTAGGTCGTGGCTCCGATGGGCAGTTCTTC
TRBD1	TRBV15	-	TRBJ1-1	CATSIKTGTTEAFF	TGTGCCACCAGCATCAAGACAGGGACCACTGAAGCTTTCTTT
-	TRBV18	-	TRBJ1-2	CASSPSAGLGGYTF	TGTGCCAGCTCACCGTCCGCGGGCCTAGGAGGCTACACCTTC
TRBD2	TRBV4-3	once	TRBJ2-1	CASSQDGTSGSRADEQFF	TGCGCCAGCAGCCAAGACGGGACTAGCGGGAGTAGGGCCGATGAGCAGTTCTTC
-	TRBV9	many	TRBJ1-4	CASSAGAPNEKLFF	TGTGCCAGCAGCGCAGGGGCGCCCAATGAAAAACTGTTTTTT
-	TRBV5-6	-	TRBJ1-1	CASSPWGGRAEAFF	TGTGCCAGCAGCCCCTGGGGGGGGCGGGCTGAAGCTTTCTTT
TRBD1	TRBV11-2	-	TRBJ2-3	CASSWDRGLLDTQYF	TGTGCCAGCAGCTGGGACAGGGGGCTTTTGGATACGCAGTATTTT
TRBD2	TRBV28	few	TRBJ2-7	CASRRGGSPYEQYF	TGTGCCAGTCGAAGGGGAGGGTCCCCCTACGAGCAGTACTTC
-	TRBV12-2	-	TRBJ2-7	CASRPRERERDRGSYEQYF	TGTGCAAGTCGCCCCAGAGAACGGGAGCGCGACCGGGGCTCCTACGAGCAGTACTTC
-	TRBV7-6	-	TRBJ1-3	CASSLVTGSGNTIYF	TGTGCCAGCAGCTTAGTAACGGGATCTGGAAACACCATATATTTT
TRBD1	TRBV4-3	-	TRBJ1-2	CASSQDQGATVYGYTF	TGCGCCAGCAGCCAAGATCAGGGGGCGACCGTCTATGGCTACACCTTC
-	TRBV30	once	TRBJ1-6	CAWSVQSAYNSPLHF	TGTGCCTGGAGTGTACAGTCGGCCTATAATTCACCCCTCCACTTT
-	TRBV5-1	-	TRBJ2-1	CASKGEGSYNEQFF	TGCGCCAGCAAGGGGGAGGGCTCCTACAATGAGCAGTTCTTC
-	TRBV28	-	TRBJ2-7	CASTAGTYEQYF	TGTGCCAGCACGGCGGGGACCTACGAGCAGTACTTC
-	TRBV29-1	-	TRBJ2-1	CSVEGTAGSDEQFF	TGCAGCGTTGAAGGGACAGCAGGGAGCGATGAGCAGTTCTTC
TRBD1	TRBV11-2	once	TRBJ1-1	CASSNRGSMNTEAFF	TGTGCCAGCAGTAACAGGGGGAGTATGAACACTGAAGCTTTCTTT
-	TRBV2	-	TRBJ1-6	CASSGGGNTNSPLHF	TGTGCCAGCAGCGGGGGAGGGAACACCAATTCACCCCTCCACTTT
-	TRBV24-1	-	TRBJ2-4	CATSDSYRVHIQYF	TGTGCCACCAGTGATTCCTACAGGGTACACATTCAGTACTTC
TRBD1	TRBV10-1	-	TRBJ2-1	CASSGQGTYNEQFF	TGCGCCAGCAGTGGACAGGGGACCTACAATGAGCAGTTCTTC
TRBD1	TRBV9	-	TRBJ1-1	CASSVVGQGGRAFF	TGTGCCAGCAGCGTAGTGGGACAGGGTGGGCGAGCTTTCTTT
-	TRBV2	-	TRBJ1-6	CASTLRESPLHF	TGTGCTAGCACCCTTCGGGAATCACCCCTCCACTTT
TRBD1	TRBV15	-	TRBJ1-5	CATSQDQGVNNQPQHF	TGTGCCACCAGCCAAGATCAGGGGGTGAACAATCAGCCCCAGCATTTT
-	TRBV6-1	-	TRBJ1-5	CASSENRAYQPQHF	TGTGCCAGCAGTGAAAACAGGGCGTATCAGCCCCAGCATTTT
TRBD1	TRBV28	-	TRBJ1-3	CASTLTGAGGNTIYF	TGTGCCAGCACCCTGACAGGGGCGGGAGGAAACACCATATATTTT
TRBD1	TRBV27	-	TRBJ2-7	CASSLNRGTETYEQYF	TGTGCCAGCAGTTTAAATAGGGGGACAGAAACCTACGAGCAGTACTTC
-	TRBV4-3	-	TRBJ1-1	CASSQASVMNTEAFF	TGCGCCAGCAGCCAAGCCTCAGTTATGAACACTGAAGCTTTCTTT
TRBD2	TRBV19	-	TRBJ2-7	CASSILAGAYEQYF	TGTGCCAGTAGTATACTAGCGGGAGCTTACGAGCAGTACTTC
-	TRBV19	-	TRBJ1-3	CASRRLAADSGNTIYF	TGTGCCAGTAGACGACTCGCGGCAGACTCTGGAAACACCATATATTTT
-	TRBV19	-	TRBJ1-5	CASSAAGGNQPQHF	TGTGCCAGTAGTGCCGCCGGGGGCAATCAGCCCCAGCATTTT
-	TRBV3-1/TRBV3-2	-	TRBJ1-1	CASSQPDHRSFF	TGTGCCAGCAGCCAGCCAGACCACAGGTCTTTCTTT
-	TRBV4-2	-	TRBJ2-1	CASSPTSWNEQFF	TGTGCCAGCAGCCCGACTAGTTGGAATGAGCAGTTCTTC
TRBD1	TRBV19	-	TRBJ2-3	CASSFQGESDTQYF	TGTGCCAGTAGTTTCCAGGGGGAGTCAGATACGCAGTATTTT
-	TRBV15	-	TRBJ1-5	CATSRGSDSNQPQHF	TGTGCCACCAGCAGAGGAAGCGATAGCAATCAGCCCCAGCATTTT
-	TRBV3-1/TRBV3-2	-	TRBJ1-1	CASSPFPGNTEAFF	TGTGCCAGCAGCCCCTTCCCGGGAAACACTGAAGCTTTCTTT
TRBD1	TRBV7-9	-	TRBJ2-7	CASSLVQGDRAYEQYF	TGTGCCAGCAGCTTAGTTCAGGGCGACAGGGCCTACGAGCAGTACTTC
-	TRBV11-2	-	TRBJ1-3	CASSLAGFARAGNTIYF	TGTGCCAGCAGCTTAGCTGGGTTTGCCAGGGCTGGAAACACCATATATTTT